This TCR beta chain was retrieved from a study of CD8+CD57+ T cells in acquired aplastic anemia. Genomic DNA templated the TCR beta VDJ and CDR3 profiling. Using its own MiXCR run on the reads, TCRdb lists one record per CDR3 protein. The table has approximately 100,000 distinct CDR3 sequences, 55% to 80% seen once. With V trimmed by 4 bases and J by 5 bases, 16 bases remained unmatched. The CDR3 has 18 residues. In germline, CDR1 is SGHAT, CDR2 FQDESV (reference sequence). Whoever was chosen for sequencing had shown CD8+CD57+ cell expansion by flow cytometry. The sequence came from a human donor with aplastic anemia. The chain uses TRBV11-1 and TRBJ2-5; 10 positions match TRBD2. The specimen sequenced was sorted CD4+, CD8+, or CD8+CD57+ T cells (not recorded which) from PBMCs. As DNA, the CDR3 is TGTGCCAGCAGCTCGGCCGCATTCAGCGGGAGGGCCTTTGAGACCCAGTACTTC. It encodes CASSSAAFSGRAFETQYF.